Below are 16 T cell receptor beta chains sequenced from a single sample in a study of blood T cell repertoires in COVID-19. The repertoire was sequenced with immunoSEQ multiplex PCR; TCRdb's copy has only in-frame clones and lacks some. The table lists under 300,000 clones, 70% to 90% of them singletons. The sequenced sample was peripheral blood. The receptors originated from a woman aged 40 to 55 who had recovered from COVID-19.

This clone appeared a few times. The chain carries TRBV10-3 and TRBJ2-1, with no clear D. The CDR3 totals 14 residues. The V gene lost 4 bases and the J gene lost 4 bases, with 11 bases spanning the gap. CDR1 and CDR2 (germline): ENHRY, SYGVKD. DNA of the CDR3: TGTGCCATCAGTGGGCAGGAAGAGTACAATGAGCAGTTCTTC. Translating gives CAISGQEEYNEQFF.

V usage is TRBV19 and J usage is TRBJ2-6; TRBD2 matches 8 bases. Germline V lookup: CDR1 LNHDA, CDR2 SQIVND (reference sequence). CDR3 length: 17 amino acids. The trim removed 0 bases at V and 4 bases at J, leaving 5 bases unmatched. The CDR3 here is CASSIEGTRSGANVLTF. The DNA for the CDR3 is TGTGCCAGTAGTATAGAAGGGACTAGATCAGGGGCCAACGTCCTGACTTTC.

This chain uses TRBV6-5 with TRBJ1-2; TRBD1 matches at 8 bases. CDR1 and CDR2 (germline): MNHEY, SVGAGI. The length of the CDR3 is 12 residues. V shed 6 bases, J shed 4 bases, and the junction held 1 base outside the gene matches. The CDR3 DNA follows: TGTGCCAGCAGCGACAGGGGCTATGGCTACACCTTC. This sequence encodes CASSDRGYGYTF.

This sequence joins TRBV4-2 and TRBJ2-7, with 9 bases aligning to TRBD2. Trimming removed 0 bases from V and 2 bases from J; junction bases left unmatched: 17. CDR3 length: 20 residues. Germline values: CDR1 LGHNA, CDR2 YNFKEQ. In DNA, the CDR3 is TGTGCCAGCAGCCAAGATCGGCGTGCTAGCGGGACTTCTCCGCCCTACGAGCAGTACTTC. It codes for CASSQDRRASGTSPPYEQYF.

V is TRBV10-3 and J is TRBJ1-2; D ambiguous. Trimming shortened V by 8 bases and J by 2 bases, and 6 bases separated the two germline ends. Germline V CDR1 and CDR2: ENHRY, SYGVKD. The CDR3 totals 11 residues. The CDR3 sequence is CAISVNYGYTF. The CDR3, as DNA: TGTGCCATCTCCGTCAACTATGGCTACACCTTC.

The V call is TRBV28, the J call TRBJ2-2, with D possibly TRBD2 on 6 matching bases. This CDR3 is built from 15 residues. V was shortened by 5 bases and J by 6 bases, with 16 bases between the two germline ends. The germline V gene has CDR1 MDHEN and CDR2 SYDVKM. The CDR3 sequence: CASSPGGEPAGELFF. The DNA for the CDR3 is TGTGCCAGCAGTCCCGGAGGGGAGCCGGCCGGGGAGCTGTTTTTT.

J is TRBJ2-5 and V is TRBV25-1; TRBD1 might be the D (6 bases). The ends were cut back, 6 bases at V and 2 bases at J, with 13 bases in the middle. Germline CDR1 MGHDK, CDR2 SYGVNS. The CDR3 runs 14 residues. CDR3 sequence reads: CASSPTGIQETQYF. The DNA for the CDR3 is TGTGCCAGCAGCCCTACAGGGATTCAAGAGACCCAGTACTTC.

A note on this clone: At the DNA level, this CDR3 is encoded by other sequences in the same sample as well. The chain couples TRBV19 to TRBJ2-7; a possible D gene is TRBD2 (6 bases). The V and J ends lost 0 bases and 2 bases respectively, with 8 bases between them. This CDR3 contains 14 residues. Germline V CDR1 and CDR2: LNHDA, SQIVND (reference sequence). The CDR3 sequence: CASSIDSGTYEQYF. The CDR3 DNA is TGTGCCAGTAGTATAGATAGCGGAACCTACGAGCAGTACTTC.

DNA for the CDR3: TGCGCCAGCAGCTCCCCTGACGCGGGAGACCCCAATGAGCAGTTCTTC. This translates into CASSSPDAGDPNEQFF. V and J are TRBV5-1 and TRBJ2-1; 7 bases are a match to TRBD2. The J segment lost 6 bases and the V segment lost 3 bases, leaving 12 bases of the junction unmatched. The CDR3 has 16 residues. Germline lookup yields CDR1 SGHRS and CDR2 YFSETQ. Full variable domain (remainder filled in from reference TRBV5-1 and TRBJ2-1): KAGVTQTPRYLIKTRGQQVTLSCSPISGHRSVSWYQQTPGQGLQFLFEYFSETQRNKGNFPGRFSGRQFSNSRSEMNVSTLELGDSALYLCASSSPDAGDPNEQFFGPGTRLTVL.

The chain recombines TRBV19 with TRBJ2-1; 7 bases match TRBD2. CDR1 is LNHDA and CDR2 is SQIVND in the germline V gene (reference sequence). This CDR3 spans 14 amino acids. V trimming: 4 bases; J trimming: 10 bases; junction bases outside the gene matches: 10. In nucleotides, the CDR3 is TGTGCCAGTAGTAGTGCGGGAGCGGGTGGGGAGCAGTTCTTC. It encodes CASSSAGAGGEQFF. Drawing the rest from reference TRBV19 and TRBJ2-1, the complete variable domain is DGGITQSPKYLFRKEGQNVTLSCEQNLNHDAMYWYRQDPGQGLRLIYYSQIVNDFQKGDIAEGYSVSREKKESFPLTVTSAQKNPTAFYLCASSSAGAGGEQFFGPGTRLTVL.

V and J are TRBV7-2 and TRBJ2-1, with 9 bases aligning to TRBD1. The CDR3 sequence is 16 residues long. The germline CDR1 and CDR2 sequences are SGHTA and FQGNSA. The junction had 11 bases not matched to a gene; V was cut back by 6 bases and J by 5 bases. Here the CDR3 reads CASRFTTGTGNNEQFF. In nucleotides, the CDR3 is TGTGCCAGCAGATTCACCACCGGGACAGGGAACAATGAGCAGTTCTTC.

The chain links TRBV5-4 to TRBJ2-2; 9 positions match TRBD2. The CDR3 is made up of 17 amino acids. V was clipped by 4 bases and J by 6 bases; unmatched bases: 13. CDR1 SGHNT and CDR2 YYREEE come from the germline V gene (reference sequence). In nucleotides, the CDR3 is TGTGCCAGCAGCCTGGGCTTGGGTAGCGGGAGTCCCGGGGAGCTGTTTTTT. It encodes CASSLGLGSGSPGELFF.

DNA of the CDR3: TGCGCCAGCAGCTTGGTGACTGGATACGAGCAGTACTTC. Residues: CASSLVTGYEQYF. This chain uses TRBV5-1 with TRBJ2-7; D is uncertain. In germline, CDR1 is SGHRS, CDR2 YFSETQ. Trimming took off 0 bases at V and 4 bases at J, with 8 bases between the two ends. CDR3 length: 13 residues. Variable domain in full (rest from reference TRBV5-1 and TRBJ2-7): KAGVTQTPRYLIKTRGQQVTLSCSPISGHRSVSWYQQTPGQGLQFLFEYFSETQRNKGNFPGRFSGRQFSNSRSEMNVSTLELGDSALYLCASSLVTGYEQYFGPGTRLTVT.

This chain links TRBV27 with TRBJ2-3, with D unresolved. The germline V gene encodes CDR1 MNHEY and CDR2 SMNVEV (reference sequence). V dropped 5 bases and J dropped 3 bases, with 6 bases sitting between them. CDR3 length equals 12 residues. The CDR3 DNA sequence: TGTGCCAGCAGTCCCTCTACAGATACGCAGTATTTT. Encoded protein: CASSPSTDTQYF.

The chain couples TRBV6-5 to TRBJ2-5; D possibly corresponds to TRBD2 (5 bases). The CDR3 is 16 amino acids. V was shortened by 2 bases and J by 7 bases, with 20 bases between the two germline ends. Looked up from germline, CDR1 is MNHEY and CDR2 is SVGAGI. CDR3 sequence: CASSYGSTEAWGTQYF. The CDR3 bases are TGTGCCAGCAGTTACGGGAGTACAGAAGCTTGGGGGACCCAGTACTTC.

Here the CDR3 reads CAWSSGRGTQFF. CDR3 sequence (DNA): TGTGCCTGGAGTTCCGGGAGGGGGACACAGTTCTTC. The V call is TRBV30, the J call TRBJ2-1, with 8 bases aligning to TRBD2. Germline V lookup: CDR1 GTSNPN, CDR2 SVGIG (reference sequence). This CDR3 region has 12 residues. The ends lost 2 bases at V and 13 bases at J; junction bases unmatched: 7.